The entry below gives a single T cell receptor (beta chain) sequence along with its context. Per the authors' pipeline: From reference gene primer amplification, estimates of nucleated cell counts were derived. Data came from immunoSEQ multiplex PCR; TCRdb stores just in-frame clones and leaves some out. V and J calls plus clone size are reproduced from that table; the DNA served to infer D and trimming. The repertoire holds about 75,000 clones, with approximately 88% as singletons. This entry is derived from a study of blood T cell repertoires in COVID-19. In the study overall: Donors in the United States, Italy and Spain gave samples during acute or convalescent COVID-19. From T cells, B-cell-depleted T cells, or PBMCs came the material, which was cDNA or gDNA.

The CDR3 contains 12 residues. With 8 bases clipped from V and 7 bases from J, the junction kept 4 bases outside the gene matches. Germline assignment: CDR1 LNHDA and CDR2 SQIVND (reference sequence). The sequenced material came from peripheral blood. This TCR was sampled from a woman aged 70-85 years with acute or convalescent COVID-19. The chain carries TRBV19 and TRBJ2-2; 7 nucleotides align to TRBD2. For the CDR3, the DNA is TGTGCCAGTGGACTAGTCTTCGGGGAGCTGTTTTTT. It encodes CASGLVFGELFF.